The 10 T cell receptor beta chains listed next were all sequenced from one sample in a study of T-cell reconstitution after alpha-beta-depleted transplantation in children. A library of TCRbeta sequences, prepared with unique molecular identifiers, was generated. Each CDR3 protein gets one entry after TCRdb re-called the PCR reads with MiXCR. Of approximately 130,000 distinct CDR3 sequences in the sample, 9.7% are singletons; the top ten hold around 24%. The starting material was PBMCs, mostly from graft donor cells, obtained 180 days after TCRalphabeta/CD19-depleted stem cell transplant. These receptors came from a girl in the first two years of life who had a stem cell transplant for combined immunodeficiency, so the T cells may come from the graft donor.

This clonotype was recorded once. One junction end disagrees with the germline gene, perhaps due to a read error. V and J are TRBV29-1 and TRBJ2-6; D remains unclear. This CDR3 spans 14 amino acids. The germline gives CDR1 SQVTM, CDR2 ANQGSEA. In nucleotides, the CDR3 is TGCAGCGTGGGTTCAAGCTCTGCGGCCAACGTCCTGACTTTC. It is translated as CSVGSSSAANVLTF.

V usage is TRBV7-8 and J usage is TRBJ1-4; TRBD1 matches 11 bases. V was clipped by 0 bases and J by 0 bases; unmatched bases: 0. The CDR3 loop spans 17 amino acids. CDR1 and CDR2 (germline): SGHVS, FQNEAQ. CDR3 sequence reads: CASSLAGQGATNEKLFF. The CDR3 DNA follows: TGTGCCAGCAGCTTAGCGGGACAGGGGGCAACTAATGAAAAACTGTTTTTT. Combining the CDR3 with reference TRBV7-8 and TRBJ1-4 gives the whole variable domain GAGVSQSPRYKVAKRGQDVALRCDPISGHVSLFWYQQALGQGPEFLTYFQNEAQLDKSGLPSDRFFAERPEGSVSTLKIQRTQQEDSAVYLCASSLAGQGATNEKLFFGSGTQLSVL.

This clonotype was detected only a few times. The chain couples TRBV7-3 to TRBJ2-1; 11 bases line up with TRBD1. J gave up 5 bases and V 4 bases, and 16 bases lay outside the gene matches. This CDR3 has 19 amino acids. Germline CDR1 is SGHTA and CDR2 is FQGTGA. CDR3: CASSSLRPLTGQGDNEQFF. The CDR3 nucleotides are TGTGCCAGCAGCTCGCTGCGACCTTTAACGGGACAGGGGGACAATGAGCAGTTCTTC. The complete variable domain, with remaining parts taken from reference TRBV7-3 and TRBJ2-1, reads GAGVSQTPSNKVTEKGKYVELRCDPISGHTALYWYRQSLGQGPEFLIYFQGTGAADDSGLPNDRFFAVRPEGSVSTLKIQRTERGDSAVYLCASSSLRPLTGQGDNEQFFGPGTRLTVL.

The table lists this clonotype with a few counts. The chain carries TRBV7-9 and TRBJ1-1; TRBD1 agrees at 7 bases. Germline V gene sequence: CDR1 SEHNR, CDR2 FQNEAQ (reference sequence). The J segment lost 5 bases and the V segment lost 1 base, leaving 4 bases of the junction unmatched. The CDR3 is made up of 14 amino acids. CDR3 amino acids: CASSLEGRGTEAFF. CDR3 bases: TGTGCCAGCAGCTTAGAAGGCAGGGGGACTGAAGCTTTCTTT.

This clonotype was recorded a few times. The rearrangement links TRBV10-3 to TRBJ2-7, with 12 bases identical to TRBD2. This CDR3 has 14 amino acids. J lost 4 bases, V lost 6 bases, and 4 bases had no gene match. Looked up from germline, CDR1 is ENHRY and CDR2 is SYGVKD. The CDR3 sequence: CAISGGLAGYEQYF. The CDR3 DNA reads TGTGCCATCAGCGGAGGACTAGCGGGGTACGAGCAGTACTTC.

This clonotype was found once. V gene TRBV12-3 or TRBV12-4 combines with J gene TRBJ2-1; 10 positions agree with TRBD1. With V trimmed by 5 bases and J by 4 bases, 5 bases remained unmatched. The CDR3 has 15 residues. The DNA of the CDR3 is TGTGCCAGCAGTACTGGACAGGGGGTTTACAATGAGCAGTTCTTC. Its protein is CASSTGQGVYNEQFF.

The sample holds many counts of this clonotype. The genes are TRBV6-2 or TRBV6-3 and TRBJ1-2; perhaps TRBD1 as D (6 bases). The ends were cut back, 6 bases at V and 8 bases at J, with 16 bases in the middle. Germline CDR1 and CDR2: MNHEY and SVGEGT. This CDR3 is 13 amino acids long. CDR3: CASSFTGTRGYTF. The DNA for the CDR3 is TGTGCCAGCAGCTTCACAGGGACGAGGGGCTACACCTTC.

The sample holds a few counts of this clonotype. V usage is TRBV20-1 and J usage is TRBJ2-7; possibly TRBD1 or TRBD2 for D (6 bases each). Germline V gives CDR1 DFQATT, CDR2 SNEGSKA (reference sequence). This CDR3 region has 15 residues. The V end lost 5 bases, the J end lost 3 bases, and 20 bases lay between the germline ends. CDR3 region: CSAEFRGRGGYEQYF. The CDR3, as DNA: TGCAGTGCTGAATTTAGGGGCAGGGGAGGCTACGAGCAGTACTTC.

This clonotype has only a few counts. This chain joins TRBV19 and TRBJ1-4, with 7 bases matching TRBD1. CDR1 is LNHDA and CDR2 is SQIVND in the germline V gene (reference sequence). The trim removed 4 bases at V and 5 bases at J, leaving 7 bases unmatched. The CDR3 totals 15 residues. The chain's CDR3 is CASSTRDSANEKLFF. CDR3 bases: TGTGCCAGTAGTACCCGGGACAGCGCGAATGAAAAACTGTTTTTT.

The sample holds a few counts of this clonotype. The genes are TRBV10-3 and TRBJ1-1, with 9 bases lining up with TRBD1. With V trimmed by 6 bases and J by 7 bases, 12 bases remained unmatched. This CDR3 contains 15 residues. Germline-derived CDR1 and CDR2 are ENHRY and SYGVKD. The CDR3 DNA sequence: TGTGCCATCAGGGGGACAGGGAACCAAGGGAATGAAGCTTTCTTT. Amino acid sequence: CAIRGTGNQGNEAFF.